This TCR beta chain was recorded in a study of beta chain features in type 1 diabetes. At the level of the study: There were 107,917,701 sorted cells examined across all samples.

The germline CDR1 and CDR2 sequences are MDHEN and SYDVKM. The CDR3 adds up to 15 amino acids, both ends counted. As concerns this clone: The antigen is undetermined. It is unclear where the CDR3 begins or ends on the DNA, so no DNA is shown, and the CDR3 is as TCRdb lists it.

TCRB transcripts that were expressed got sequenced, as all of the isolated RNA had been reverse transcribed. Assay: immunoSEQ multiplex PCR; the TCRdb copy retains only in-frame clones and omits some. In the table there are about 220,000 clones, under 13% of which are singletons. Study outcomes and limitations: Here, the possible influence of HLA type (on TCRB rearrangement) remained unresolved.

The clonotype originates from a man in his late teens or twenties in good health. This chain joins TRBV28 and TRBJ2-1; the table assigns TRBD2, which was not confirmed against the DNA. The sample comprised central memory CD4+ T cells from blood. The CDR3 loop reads CASSSSGESYNEQFF.